These 8 T cell receptor beta chains originate from one sample sequenced in a study of shared clonotypes between healthy human individuals. Profiled with immunoSEQ multiplex PCR; TCRdb holds only in-frame clones, not every one. The repertoire holds 190,000 or so clones, with approximately 61% as singletons. The specimen sequenced was memory CD4+ T cells sorted from blood. Stated subset: CD45RA-negative fraction. Receptors were obtained from a man aged 25-45 years in good health.

The V gene is TRBV7-2, the J gene TRBJ2-3; 7 bases are shared with TRBD1. Germline assignment: CDR1 SGHTA and CDR2 FQGNSA. The CDR3 has 15 residues. V was clipped by 4 bases and J by 1 base; unmatched bases: 5. The DNA for the CDR3 is TGTGCCAGCAGCTCCCCGGGACAGCGCACAGATACGCAGTATTTT. It encodes CASSSPGQRTDTQYF.

This sequence joins TRBV18 and TRBJ2-5; D uncertain. The CDR3 is 16 amino acids. Germline CDR1 KGHSH, CDR2 LQKENI. Trimming took 4 bases from V and 0 from J, leaving 15 bases between them. The CDR3 loop is CASSREFNNYQETQYF. In DNA form, the CDR3 reads TGTGCCAGCTCACGAGAGTTTAATAACTACCAAGAGACCCAGTACTTC.

The chain is built from TRBV28 and TRBJ1-5, with 7 positions matching TRBD1. The germline V gene encodes CDR1 MDHEN and CDR2 SYDVKM. V shed 2 bases, J shed 2 bases, and the junction held 3 bases outside the gene matches. The CDR3 totals 15 residues. The CDR3 protein is CASSLPGGGNQPQHF. The CDR3 DNA reads as TGTGCCAGCAGTTTACCAGGGGGGGGCAATCAGCCCCAGCATTTT.

As concerns this clone: Given a much more abundant clone one base away, this may be a read error. CDR3 protein: CTSSRNRDRGLNTEAFF. CDR3 bases: TGCACCAGCAGCCGGAACCGGGACAGGGGGCTTAACACTGAAGCTTTCTTT. The genes are TRBV5-1 and TRBJ1-1, with TRBD1 matching 12 bases. Germline CDR1 SGHRS, CDR2 YFSETQ. This CDR3 comprises 17 residues. The complete variable domain, with remaining parts taken from reference TRBV5-1 and TRBJ1-1, reads KAGVTQTPRYLIKTRGQQVTLSCSPISGHRSVSWYQQTPGQGLQFLFEYFSETQRNKGNFPGRFSGRQFSNSRSEMNVSTLELGDSALYLCTSSRNRDRGLNTEAFFGQGTRLTVV.

The CDR3 region has the DNA TGTGCCAGCAGCCTAGCCGCCAGCTACTACAATGAGCAGTTCTTC. Encoded protein: CASSLAASYYNEQFF. The chain couples TRBV7-3 to TRBJ2-1; weak D call: TRBD2 (5 bases). This CDR3 is 15 amino acids long. Trimming removed 5 bases from V and 3 bases from J, with 14 bases in between. Germline V gives CDR1 SGHTA, CDR2 FQGTGA. The full variable domain, its missing parts supplied by reference TRBV7-3 and TRBJ2-1, is GAGVSQTPSNKVTEKGKYVELRCDPISGHTALYWYRQSLGQGPEFLIYFQGTGAADDSGLPNDRFFAVRPEGSVSTLKIQRTERGDSAVYLCASSLAASYYNEQFFGPGTRLTVL.

V and J are TRBV7-2 and TRBJ2-3; D gene ambiguous. Germline V CDR1 and CDR2: SGHTA, FQGNSA. Trimming cost V 5 bases and J 9 bases, with 21 bases left between them. The CDR3 contains 15 residues. CDR3 amino acids: CASSNRQQIDLTQYF. CDR3 DNA: TGTGCCAGCAGCAACAGACAACAAATCGATTTGACGCAGTATTTT.

This sequence joins TRBV5-1 and TRBJ2-3; D is possibly TRBD1 (7 bases). Germline CDR1 and CDR2: SGHRS and YFSETQ. The CDR3 loop spans 14 amino acids. Trimming pared 6 bases from V and 3 bases from J, leaving 14 bases between. Here the CDR3 reads CASNDQGGTDTQYF. In DNA, the CDR3 is TGCGCCAGCAACGACCAGGGGGGAACAGATACGCAGTATTTT.

This chain uses TRBV11-1 with TRBJ2-7; TRBD2 might be the D (6 bases). This CDR3 has 13 amino acids. Germline CDR1 SGHAT, CDR2 FQDESV (reference sequence). Between the trimmed V and J ends, which lost 5 bases and 7 bases, there was a span of 15 bases. CDR3 sequence: CASSRSGRGEQYF. The CDR3 DNA is TGTGCCAGCAGCCGCAGCGGTCGGGGGGAGCAGTACTTC.